This record concerns one T cell receptor beta chain sequence. The antigen is undetermined. The sample comes from a study of T cells in localized non-small cell lung cancer. There are 19 residues in the CDR3. Trimming took 0 bases from V and 1 from J; bases not matched to a gene: 9. Germline lookup yields CDR1 SGHAT and CDR2 FQNNGV. Assay: immunoSEQ multiplex PCR; the TCRdb copy retains only in-frame clones and omits some. Of 8,500 to 10,000 clones in the sample, roughly 90% were seen once. Findings and limits, study-wide: Out of the top 100 tumor clones, a median about 50 were seen in adjacent lung. Uninvolved adjacent lung had the highest recorded T cell clonality, with tumor below it. In the blood, greater T cell density corresponded to longer overall survival. Heterogeneity remains possible, as sequencing covered one tumor region only.

The rearrangement joins TRBV11-2 to TRBJ2-3; TRBD2 matches 11 bases. The sample was peripheral blood, taken before any cancer treatment. The TCR was taken from a female donor over 55 with stage II squamous cell lung carcinoma. This CDR3 reads CASSLDKTSGRWRTDTQYF. The CDR3 bases are TGTGCCAGCAGCTTAGATAAAACTAGCGGGAGATGGCGCACAGATACGCAGTATTTT.